This entry lists 8 T cell receptor beta chains sequenced from one sample in a study of blood T cells in healthy people across ages. For the second PCR, which ran for 7 to 11 cycles, a sample-barcoded 5' primer and a J-beta primer mix were used. In TCRdb, the 5' RACE reads were re-called with MiXCR into one record per CDR3 protein. The sample yields around 900,000 distinct CDR3 sequences, 51% seen once. Sequences were obtained from blood. The origin of the receptors is a woman between 55 and 75 years old in good health.

This clonotype was detected only once. This chain links TRBV3-1 with TRBJ2-4; 10 nucleotides agree with TRBD1. The CDR3 covers 13 residues. Germline V CDR1 and CDR2: LGHDT, YNNKEL (reference sequence). J gave up 8 bases and V 5 bases, and 3 bases lay outside the gene matches. The CDR3 here is CASSGTGEYIQYF. The CDR3 coding sequence is TGTGCCAGCAGCGGGACAGGGGAGTACATTCAGTACTTC.

The V and J genes are TRBV6-5 and TRBJ2-5, with 15 bases fitting TRBD2. V dropped 2 bases and J dropped 4; count of bases not matched to a gene: 8. This CDR3 region has 18 residues. CDR1 MNHEY and CDR2 SVGAGI come from the germline V gene. The CDR3 protein is CASSYGGLAGGTRETQYF. The CDR3 DNA is TGTGCCAGCAGTTACGGCGGACTAGCGGGAGGGACACGAGAGACCCAGTACTTC.

This clonotype was recorded a few times. The genes are TRBV20-1 and TRBJ2-7, with TRBD1 matching over 7 bases. Looked up from germline, CDR1 is DFQATT and CDR2 is SNEGSKA (reference sequence). With 0 bases clipped from V and 4 bases from J, the junction kept 6 bases outside the gene matches. The CDR3 has 14 amino acids. CDR3 in amino acids: CSAREGEGAYEQYF. CDR3 nucleotide sequence: TGCAGTGCTAGAGAGGGAGAGGGGGCATACGAGCAGTACTTC.

This chain joins TRBV28 and TRBJ2-7; the match to TRBD1 covers 7 bases. In germline, CDR1 is MDHEN, CDR2 SYDVKM. The length of the CDR3 is 14 residues. V lost 6 bases to trimming and J lost 4 bases; unmatched junction nucleotides: 9. DNA of the CDR3: TGTGCCAGCAGAACCCACCCGACAGGGTACGAGCAGTACTTC. Its protein product is CASRTHPTGYEQYF.

This clonotype was observed a few times. V and J are TRBV29-1 and TRBJ2-1; D is ambiguous. Trimming shortened V by 7 bases and J by 4 bases, and 11 bases separated the two germline ends. There are 12 residues in the CDR3. Germline assignment: CDR1 SQVTM and CDR2 ANQGSEA. The CDR3 region is CSALSLYNEQFF. For the CDR3, the DNA is TGCAGCGCGCTTAGTCTGTACAATGAGCAGTTCTTC.

To note about this clonotype: The junction and the germline gene differ at one end; a read error may be behind it. The CDR3 nucleotides read TGCAGCGCTAGCCCCCTAGCGGGAGGGCAGGTGCAGTACTTC. Encoded protein: CSASPLAGGQVQYF. The chain links TRBV20-1 to TRBJ2-7, with 12 nucleotides matching TRBD2. This CDR3 has 14 residues. Per the germline V gene, CDR1 is DFQATT and CDR2 is SNEGSKA (reference sequence).

This clonotype was seen a few times. V gene TRBV7-2 combines with J gene TRBJ2-6, with 10 bases aligning to TRBD2. V lost 5 bases and J lost 0; bases outside the gene matches: 10. Per the germline V gene, CDR1 is SGHTA and CDR2 is FQGNSA. This CDR3 has 19 residues. CDR3: CASSRRTSGPSSGANVLTF. In DNA, the CDR3 is TGTGCCAGCAGCCGTAGGACTAGCGGTCCGAGCTCTGGGGCCAACGTCCTGACTTTC.

V gene TRBV7-6 combines with J gene TRBJ2-7, with 9 positions matching TRBD2. The V and J ends lost 1 base and 7 bases, in that order; junction bases with no gene match: 8. The germline V gene encodes CDR1 SGHVS and CDR2 FNYEAQ. The CDR3 runs 15 residues. The DNA of the CDR3 is TGTGCCAGCAGCTTAGGAGCGGGAGGTCGAAATGAGCAGTACTTC. Its translation is CASSLGAGGRNEQYF.